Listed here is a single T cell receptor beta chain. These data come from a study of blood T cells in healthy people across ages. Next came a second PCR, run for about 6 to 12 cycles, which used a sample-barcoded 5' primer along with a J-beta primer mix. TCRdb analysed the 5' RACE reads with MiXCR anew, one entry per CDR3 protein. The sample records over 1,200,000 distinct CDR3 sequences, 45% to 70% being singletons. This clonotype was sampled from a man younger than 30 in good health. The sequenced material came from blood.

Here the CDR3 DNA reads TGCAGTGCCCTAGGGGCGGGTTCCTACGAGCAGTACTTC. Translated, it gives CSALGAGSYEQYF. The chain uses TRBV20-1 and TRBJ2-7; either TRBD1 or TRBD2 may fit D (5 bases each). Germline lookup yields CDR1 DFQATT and CDR2 SNEGSKA (reference sequence). Trimming stripped 6 bases from V and 1 base from J, with 13 bases between. The CDR3 is made up of 13 amino acids.